This T cell receptor beta chain appears in the sequencing data of a study of spatial heterogeneity in lung cancer. V was clipped by 2 bases and J by 5 bases, with 18 bases between them. CDR3 length: 16 residues. Germline values: CDR1 KGHSH, CDR2 LQKENI. In this sample, this clonotype turned up a few times. The time point was: sample taken at primary tumor resection. The donor population consisted of just over 70 patients with untreated, early-stage non-small cell lung cancer. Whole RNA, isolated from tumor, nontumor lung or frozen PBMC, was sequenced without prior sorting. Every TCR cDNA molecule bore a unique molecular identifier. TCRdb analysed the 5' RACE reads with MiXCR anew, one entry per CDR3 protein. The table shows tens of thousands of distinct CDR3 sequences, with about 5.8% occurring only once.

The genes are TRBV18 and TRBJ2-5, with D possibly being TRBD1 or TRBD2 (7 bases each). This sequence originates from a male donor with early-stage non-small cell lung cancer. Specimen: PBMCs, collected at surgery. The DNA of the CDR3 is TGTGCCAGCTCACCATTGACAGGGAGGGGATCGGAGACCCAGTACTTC. This encodes CASSPLTGRGSETQYF.